This T cell receptor beta chain was observed in a study of CD8 T cells in ankylosing spondylitis. TCRdb re-called the 5' RACE reads through MiXCR, storing one row per CDR3 protein. The sample has about 360,000 distinct CDR3 sequences; roughly 15% are singletons. J gave up 10 bases and V 4 bases, and 16 bases lay outside the gene matches. Per the germline V gene, CDR1 is MGHRA and CDR2 is YSYEKL. This CDR3 spans 17 amino acids. Sequenced: blood, either unsorted or a sorted T cell fraction (not recorded which). This TCR came from a male donor with ankylosing spondylitis or in good health (not recorded which). The chain carries TRBV4-1 and TRBJ2-1, with 10 bases matching TRBD2. The CDR3: CASSPPRGLAVEDEQFF. The CDR3 DNA follows: TGCGCCAGCAGCCCTCCTCGAGGACTAGCGGTTGAAGACGAGCAGTTCTTC.